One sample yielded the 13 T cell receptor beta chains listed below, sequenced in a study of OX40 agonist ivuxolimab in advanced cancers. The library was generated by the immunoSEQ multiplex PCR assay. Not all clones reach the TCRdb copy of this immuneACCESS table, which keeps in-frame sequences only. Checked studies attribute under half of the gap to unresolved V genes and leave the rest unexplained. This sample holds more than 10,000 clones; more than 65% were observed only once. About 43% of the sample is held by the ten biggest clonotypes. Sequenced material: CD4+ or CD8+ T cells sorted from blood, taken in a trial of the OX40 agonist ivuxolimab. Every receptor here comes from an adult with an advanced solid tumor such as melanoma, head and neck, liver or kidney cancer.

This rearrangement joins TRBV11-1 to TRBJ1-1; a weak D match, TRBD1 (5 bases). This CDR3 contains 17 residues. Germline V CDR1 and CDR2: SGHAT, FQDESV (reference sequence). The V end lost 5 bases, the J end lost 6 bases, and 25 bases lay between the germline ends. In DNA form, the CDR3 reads TGTGCCAGCAGCCAATGCCTGGGGCGAGGTGTGTGCGCTGAAGCTTTCTTT. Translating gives CASSQCLGRGVCAEAFF. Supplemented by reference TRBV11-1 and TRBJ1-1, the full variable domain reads EAEVAQSPRYKITEKSQAVAFWCDPISGHATLYWYRQILGQGPELLVQFQDESVVDDSQLPKDRFSAERLKGVDSTLKIQPAELGDSAMYLCASSQCLGRGVCAEAFFGQGTRLTVV.

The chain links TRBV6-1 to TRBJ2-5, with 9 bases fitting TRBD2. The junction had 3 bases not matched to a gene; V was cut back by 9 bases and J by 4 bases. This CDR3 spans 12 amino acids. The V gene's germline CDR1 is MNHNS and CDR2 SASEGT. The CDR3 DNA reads TGTGCCAGTAAGGGACTAGCAGAGACCCAGTACTTC. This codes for CASKGLAETQYF.

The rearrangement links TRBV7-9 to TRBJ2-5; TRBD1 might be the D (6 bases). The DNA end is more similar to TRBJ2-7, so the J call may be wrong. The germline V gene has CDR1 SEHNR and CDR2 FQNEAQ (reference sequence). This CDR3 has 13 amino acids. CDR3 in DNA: TGTGCCAGCAGCTTAGCGGGACATACCGAGCAGTACTTC. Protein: CASSLAGHTEQYF.

This CDR3 reads CASSQEYLFYEQYF. For the CDR3, the DNA is TGCGCCAGCAGCCAAGAATACCTTTTCTACGAGCAGTACTTC. This chain joins TRBV4-3 and TRBJ2-7; D unclear. This CDR3 is built from 14 residues. Trimming took off 0 bases at V and 3 bases at J, with 9 bases between the two ends. Germline loops: CDR1 LGHNA, CDR2 YSLEER.

DNA of the CDR3: TGTGCCAGCAGCCCCTCCTTCACCGGGGAGCTGTTTTTT. Encoded protein: CASSPSFTGELFF. The chain is built from TRBV9 and TRBJ2-2; no reliable D call. CDR3 length: 13 residues. V lost 4 bases and J lost 4, with 8 bases in between. Germline CDR1 reads SGDLS; CDR2 reads YYNGEE.

The CDR3 loop reads CAWSVGRGSYEQYF. CDR3 in DNA: TGTGCCTGGTCCGTCGGCAGGGGCTCCTACGAGCAGTACTTC. The chain employs TRBV30 and TRBJ2-7; D may be TRBD1 (6 bases). Germline assignment: CDR1 GTSNPN and CDR2 SVGIG (reference sequence). This CDR3 is 14 amino acids long. V lost 5 bases and J lost 0, with 14 bases in between.

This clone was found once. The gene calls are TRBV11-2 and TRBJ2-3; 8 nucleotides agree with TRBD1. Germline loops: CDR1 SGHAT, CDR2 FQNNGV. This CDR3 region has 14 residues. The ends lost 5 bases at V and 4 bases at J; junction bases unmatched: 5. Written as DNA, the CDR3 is TGTGCCAGCAGCCTTGGGACAGGCCCAGATACGCAGTATTTT. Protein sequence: CASSLGTGPDTQYF.

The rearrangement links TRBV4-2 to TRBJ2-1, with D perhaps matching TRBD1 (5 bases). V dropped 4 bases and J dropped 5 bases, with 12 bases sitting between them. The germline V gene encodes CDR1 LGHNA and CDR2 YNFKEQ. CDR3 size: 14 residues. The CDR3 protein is CASSPLTDHNEQFF. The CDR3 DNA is TGTGCCAGCAGCCCCTTGACAGATCACAATGAGCAGTTCTTC.

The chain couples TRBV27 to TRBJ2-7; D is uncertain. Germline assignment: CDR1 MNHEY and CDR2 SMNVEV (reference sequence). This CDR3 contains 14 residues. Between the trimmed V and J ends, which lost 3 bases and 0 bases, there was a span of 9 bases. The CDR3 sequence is CASSLSRSSYEQYF. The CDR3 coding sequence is TGTGCCAGCAGTTTGTCTAGGAGCTCCTACGAGCAGTACTTC.

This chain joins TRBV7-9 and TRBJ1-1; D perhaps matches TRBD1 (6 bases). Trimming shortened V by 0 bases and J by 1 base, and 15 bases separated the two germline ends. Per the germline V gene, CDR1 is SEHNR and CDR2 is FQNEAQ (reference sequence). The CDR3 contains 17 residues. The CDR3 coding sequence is TGTGCCAGCAGCTTAGCCGATCCGGGACACCCGAACACTGAAGCTTTCTTT. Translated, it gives CASSLADPGHPNTEAFF.

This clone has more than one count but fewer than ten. CDR3 nucleotides: TGTGCCAGCATTGACAGCGATTACGGGACCCAGTACTTC. Translation: CASIDSDYGTQYF. This rearrangement joins TRBV5-5 to TRBJ2-5; perhaps TRBD1 as D (5 bases). This CDR3 is 13 amino acids long. V dropped 6 bases and J dropped 7 bases, with 16 bases sitting between them. CDR1 is SGHKS and CDR2 is YYEKEE in the germline V gene (reference sequence).

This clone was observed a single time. CDR3 coding DNA: TGCAGCGTTGAATCAGGGGGCACTGAAGCTTTCTTT. Its protein product is CSVESGGTEAFF. The V gene is TRBV29-1, the J gene TRBJ1-1, with TRBD1 matching over 7 bases. From germline, CDR1 is SQVTM and CDR2 ANQGSEA. J gave up 4 bases and V 2 bases, and 1 base lay outside the gene matches. CDR3 length: 12 residues.

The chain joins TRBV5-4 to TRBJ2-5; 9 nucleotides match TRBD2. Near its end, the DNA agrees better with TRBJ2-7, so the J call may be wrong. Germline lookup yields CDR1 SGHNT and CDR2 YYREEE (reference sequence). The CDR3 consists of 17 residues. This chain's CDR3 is CASSPSPSGGLFYEQYF. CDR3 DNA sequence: TGTGCCAGCAGCCCTTCCCCCAGCGGGGGGCTCTTCTACGAGCAGTACTTC.